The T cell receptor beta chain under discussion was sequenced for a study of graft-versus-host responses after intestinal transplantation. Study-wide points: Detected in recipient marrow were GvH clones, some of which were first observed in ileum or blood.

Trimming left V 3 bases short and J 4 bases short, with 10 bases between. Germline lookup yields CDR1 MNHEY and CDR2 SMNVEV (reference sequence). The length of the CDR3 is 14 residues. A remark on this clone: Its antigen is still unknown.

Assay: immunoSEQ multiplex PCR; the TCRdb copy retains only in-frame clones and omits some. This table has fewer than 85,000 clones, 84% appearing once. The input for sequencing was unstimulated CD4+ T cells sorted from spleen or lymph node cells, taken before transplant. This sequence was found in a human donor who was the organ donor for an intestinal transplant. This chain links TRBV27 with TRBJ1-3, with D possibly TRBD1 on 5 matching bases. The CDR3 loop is CASSFSGPGNTIYF. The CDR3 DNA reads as TGTGCCAGCAGTTTCTCAGGGCCCGGAAACACCATATATTTT.